This passage covers 18 T cell receptor beta chains from one sample sequenced in a study of T cell responses to AZD1222 COVID-19 vaccine. The repertoire was sequenced with immunoSEQ multiplex PCR; TCRdb's copy has only in-frame clones and lacks some. The data contain 90,000 to 150,000 clones, about 85% of them seen just once; the ten biggest clones take up 2% to 3%. The starting material was peripheral blood, obtained 28 days after the second AZD1222 dose. These receptors all stem from an adult who received the AZD1222 COVID-19 vaccine.

This clone was seen only once. The CDR3 region has the DNA TGTGCCAGCAGACGGGACACATACTCTGAAGCTTTCTTT. Translating it yields CASRRDTYSEAFF. This chain connects TRBV27 to TRBJ1-1; a weak D match, TRBD1 (6 bases). The CDR3 length is 13 residues. Germline V lookup: CDR1 MNHEY, CDR2 SMNVEV (reference sequence). The germline V and J ends were trimmed by 6 bases and 6 bases, with 14 bases remaining between them.

This rearrangement joins TRBV5-1 to TRBJ2-1; D may be TRBD1 (5 bases). The CDR3 runs to 19 residues. The ends were cut back, 4 bases at V and 0 bases at J, with 23 bases in the middle. Looked up from germline, CDR1 is SGHRS and CDR2 is YFSETQ. This chain's CDR3 is CASSRLPPQAPSSYNEQFF. CDR3 bases: TGCGCCAGCAGCCGACTCCCGCCACAGGCCCCAAGCTCCTACAATGAGCAGTTCTTC.

The V and J genes are TRBV27 and TRBJ1-6; the D is unclear. Trimming took 3 bases from V and 3 from J, leaving 6 bases between them. The CDR3 has 14 residues. Per the germline V gene, CDR1 is MNHEY and CDR2 is SMNVEV (reference sequence). CDR3 amino acids: CASSFGLYNSPLHF. CDR3 nucleotide sequence: TGTGCCAGCAGTTTTGGACTCTATAATTCACCCCTCCACTTT.

This chain links TRBV7-9 with TRBJ1-2; TRBD1 agrees at 7 bases. CDR3 length: 14 residues. In germline, CDR1 is SEHNR, CDR2 FQNEAQ (reference sequence). With V trimmed by 3 bases and J by 8 bases, 9 bases remained unmatched. The CDR3 spells CASSFPGQEGGYTF. The CDR3 DNA is TGTGCCAGCAGCTTCCCAGGACAGGAGGGCGGCTACACCTTC.

This chain connects TRBV10-3 to TRBJ1-1; D not certain. The CDR3 extends over 16 amino acids. Trimming shortened V by 0 bases and J by 5 bases, and 16 bases separated the two germline ends. CDR1 and CDR2 (germline): ENHRY, SYGVKD. Here the CDR3 reads CAISESRNPRTTEAFF. In nucleotides, the CDR3 is TGTGCCATCAGTGAGTCGAGGAATCCCCGGACGACTGAAGCTTTCTTT.

V usage is TRBV2 and J usage is TRBJ2-7; no clear D gene. The ends were cut back, 5 bases at V and 5 bases at J, with 7 bases in the middle. Germline V CDR1 and CDR2: SNHLY, FYNNEI. The CDR3 totals 11 residues. CDR3 sequence (DNA): TGTGCCAGCAGTTATTCGAACGAGCAGTACTTC. Its protein is CASSYSNEQYF.

Notes on this clone: Other DNA sequences within the sample encode an identical CDR3. The rearrangement links TRBV9 to TRBJ2-7; D gene unclear. Germline values: CDR1 SGDLS, CDR2 YYNGEE. V was pared by 2 bases and J by 6 bases, with 9 bases between. CDR3 size: 12 residues. CDR3 residues: CASSVASGEQYF. In DNA form, the CDR3 reads TGTGCCAGCAGCGTTGCTAGTGGCGAGCAGTACTTC. The full variable domain, its missing parts supplied by reference TRBV9 and TRBJ2-7, is DSGVTQTPKHLITATGQRVTLRCSPRSGDLSVYWYQQSLDQGLQFLIQYYNGEERAKGNILERFSAQQFPDLHSELNLSSLELGDSALYFCASSVASGEQYFGPGTRLTVT.

The chain has TRBV4-2 and TRBJ1-5, with TRBD1 matching 7 bases. V shed 3 bases, J shed 6 bases, and the junction held 5 bases outside the gene matches. Germline-derived CDR1 and CDR2 are LGHNA and YNFKEQ. The CDR3 totals 14 residues. This CDR3 reads CASSQRQGGQPQHF. CDR3 in DNA: TGTGCCAGCAGCCAGAGACAGGGAGGTCAGCCCCAGCATTTT.

The chain combines TRBV5-1 with TRBJ1-1; perhaps TRBD1 as D (5 bases). The CDR3 contains 17 residues. V was clipped by 1 base and J by 1 base, with 17 bases between them. The germline V gene encodes CDR1 SGHRS and CDR2 YFSETQ. The chain's CDR3 is CASSLWSSGFGNTEAFF. DNA of the CDR3: TGCGCCAGCAGCTTGTGGTCGTCAGGGTTCGGGAACACTGAAGCTTTCTTT.

This clone was seen a single time. This chain uses TRBV19 with TRBJ1-6; a weak D match, TRBD1 (6 bases). The length of the CDR3 is 16 residues. The V end was cut by 5 bases, the J end by 4 bases, with 15 bases between. Looked up from germline, CDR1 is LNHDA and CDR2 is SQIVND (reference sequence). The CDR3 DNA is TGTGCCAGTAGTTATTCCCCGGGACAATATAATTCACCCCTCCACTTT. Amino acids: CASSYSPGQYNSPLHF.

The chain has TRBV11-3 and TRBJ2-7; either TRBD1 or TRBD2 may supply D (5 bases each). The CDR3 sequence is 12 residues long. The germline V and J ends were trimmed by 5 bases and 4 bases, with 9 bases remaining between them. The germline V gene has CDR1 SGHNT and CDR2 YENEEA. The CDR3 DNA sequence: TGTGCCAGCAGCGGGACGGGGTACGAGCAGTACTTC. Its translation is CASSGTGYEQYF.

V is TRBV7-9 and J is TRBJ2-1, with TRBD2 matching 13 bases. V lost 3 bases to trimming and J lost 6 bases; unmatched junction nucleotides: 2. The CDR3 runs to 15 residues. Germline loops: CDR1 SEHNR, CDR2 FQNEAQ (reference sequence). The CDR3 reads CASSLRLAGGNEQFF. The CDR3 DNA follows: TGTGCCAGCAGCTTGAGACTAGCGGGGGGCAATGAGCAGTTCTTC.

The chain is built from TRBV7-2 and TRBJ2-7, with D possibly being TRBD1 (6 bases). Germline CDR1 reads SGHTA; CDR2 reads FQGNSA. Trimming shortened V by 5 bases and J by 9 bases, and 26 bases separated the two germline ends. The CDR3 totals 16 residues. This chain's CDR3 is CASSPERGRGPLGQYF. DNA for the CDR3: TGTGCCAGCAGCCCCGAGAGGGGCAGGGGTCCGTTGGGGCAGTACTTC.

In its sample, this clone was seen a few times. The V and J genes are TRBV29-1 and TRBJ2-5; D unresolved. CDR1 is SQVTM, CDR2 ANQGSEA, per germline. Trimming removed 0 bases from V and 3 bases from J, with 11 bases in between. The CDR3 runs to 14 residues. The CDR3 loop reads CSVEDWRTKETQYF. CDR3 DNA sequence: TGCAGCGTTGAAGATTGGCGGACGAAAGAGACCCAGTACTTC.

V gene TRBV19 combines with J gene TRBJ2-3; D is uncertain. The V end was cut by 3 bases, the J end by 2 bases, with 3 bases between. Looked up from germline, CDR1 is LNHDA and CDR2 is SQIVND (reference sequence). This CDR3 is built from 12 residues. CDR3 in DNA: TGTGCCAGTAGTATGACCACAGATACGCAGTATTTT. As protein: CASSMTTDTQYF.

The CDR3 here is CASSWGMNTEAFF. The CDR3 DNA reads TGTGCCAGTAGTTGGGGGATGAACACTGAAGCTTTCTTT. This chain links TRBV19 with TRBJ1-1, with a weak D call TRBD1 (5 bases). V lost 5 bases and J 0 bases, leaving 7 bases between the germline ends. The CDR3 totals 13 residues. Per the germline V gene, CDR1 is LNHDA and CDR2 is SQIVND (reference sequence).

The chain has TRBV11-2 and TRBJ2-2; D call uncertain. V dropped 3 bases and J dropped 5 bases, with 7 bases sitting between them. The germline V gene has CDR1 SGHAT and CDR2 FQNNGV. This CDR3 has 13 amino acids. CDR3 sequence reads: CASSLSLTGELFF. CDR3 coding DNA: TGTGCCAGCAGCTTGAGCTTGACCGGGGAGCTGTTTTTT.

This rearrangement joins TRBV2 to TRBJ2-2; 10 nucleotides agree with TRBD1. CDR3 length: 16 residues. V lost 3 bases, J lost 5 bases, and 6 bases stayed unmatched. Germline values: CDR1 SNHLY, CDR2 FYNNEI. This CDR3 is CASSDRQGAATGELFF. The CDR3 DNA is TGTGCCAGCAGTGACCGACAGGGGGCGGCTACCGGGGAGCTGTTTTTT.